One sample yielded the 6 T cell receptor beta chains listed below, sequenced in a study of metastatic and nonmetastatic thyroid tumors. Before thyroid surgery, none of the patients had received any treatment. TCRdb re-called the PCR reads through MiXCR. Among approximately 30,000 clones listed, roughly 17% were seen once. What was sequenced was blood. The receptors shown here come from a female donor with papillary thyroid cancer or a benign thyroid nodule (not recorded which). Some clones in this sample may be carry-over from other donors' samples.

This clone was seen repeatedly, ten times or more. The V gene is TRBV27, the J gene TRBJ2-3; D is unclear. Trimming took off 2 bases at V and 6 bases at J, with 12 bases between the two ends. The CDR3 has 14 amino acids. The V gene's germline CDR1 is MNHEY and CDR2 SMNVEV (reference sequence). CDR3 loop: CASSLVGAPDTQYF. CDR3 DNA: TGTGCCAGCAGTTTAGTGGGCGCACCGGATACGCAGTATTTT.

This clone was seen ten or more times. The genes are TRBV19 and TRBJ1-5, with D possibly TRBD1 on 5 matching bases. The germline V gene encodes CDR1 LNHDA and CDR2 SQIVND (reference sequence). The CDR3 totals 15 residues. V was shortened by 8 bases and J by 2 bases, with 16 bases between the two germline ends. The CDR3 bases are TGTGCCAGTTCAAGGAGGTGGGGGGGCAATCAGCCCCAGCATTTT. Its protein product is CASSRRWGGNQPQHF.

This clone has ten or more counts. The chain couples TRBV5-4 to TRBJ1-6; 8 nucleotides align to TRBD1. Germline V gene sequence: CDR1 SGHNT, CDR2 YYREEE (reference sequence). V lost 2 bases and J lost 10; bases outside the gene matches: 8. The CDR3 runs to 15 residues. The CDR3 spells CASSFGQGDGSPLHF. The CDR3 DNA is TGTGCCAGCAGCTTCGGACAGGGTGATGGGTCACCCCTCCACTTT.

There are many counts of this clone. For the CDR3, the DNA is TGCGCCAGCGGAGTACAGGGGGTGTACCAAGAGACCCAGTACTTC. It is translated as CASGVQGVYQETQYF. The chain couples TRBV5-1 to TRBJ2-5; 8 positions match TRBD1. The trim removed 7 bases at V and 0 bases at J, leaving 8 bases unmatched. Germline V gives CDR1 SGHRS, CDR2 YFSETQ. The CDR3 spans 15 residues.

The chain uses TRBV6-1 and TRBJ2-1; 11 positions match TRBD2. Per the germline V gene, CDR1 is MNHNS and CDR2 is SASEGT. Trimming at V came to 9 bases and at J to 9 bases, leaving 4 bases not matched to a gene. The CDR3 contains 12 residues. The CDR3 nucleotides are TGTGCCAGTATACTAGCGGGAGCTGAGCAGTTCTTC. Amino acid sequence: CASILAGAEQFF.

This clone was counted a few times. Other DNA sequences in this sample translate to the same CDR3. The gene calls are TRBV5-6 and TRBJ1-1; the D gene is possibly TRBD1 (5 bases). Per germline, CDR1 SGHDT and CDR2 YYEEEE. The V and J ends lost 2 bases and 8 bases respectively, with 10 bases between them. The CDR3 sequence is 12 residues long. In DNA, the CDR3 is TGTGCCAGCAGCTTACGGGGCACCGAAGCTTTCTTT. It encodes CASSLRGTEAFF.